This T cell receptor beta chain was captured in a study of shared clonotypes between healthy human individuals. The CDR3 is made up of 17 amino acids. Losses at the gene ends were 2 bases for V and 2 bases for J; bases not matched to a gene: 6. The germline CDR1 and CDR2 sequences are KGHSH and LQKENI. None of the donors, who were healthy HIV-negative adults, had recently had acute infections or vaccinations. The unsorted samples had roughly 86 million PBMCs used for genomic DNA. This clone was seen a single time. Running of the assay took place at deep level. Ten immunoSEQ deep assay plates served to sequence unsorted PBMC DNA. Sequenced by immunoSEQ multiplex PCR; TCRdb stores in-frame clones only, minus some. This repertoire shows fewer than 650,000 clones, 70% to 80% found once; its top ten account for 12%.

Sequencing was done on a sample of PBMCs. The rearrangement uses TRBV18 and TRBJ2-6, with 7 positions matching TRBD1. This clonotype was sampled from a woman aged 40 to 50 in good health. Some clones in this sample may be carry-over from other donors' samples. The CDR3 spells CASSPNPQGAGANVLTF. The CDR3 DNA reads as TGTGCCAGCTCACCAAACCCCCAGGGGGCTGGGGCCAACGTCCTGACTTTC.